This T cell receptor (beta chain) was obtained from a study of OX40 agonist ivuxolimab in advanced cancers. Sequencing used immunoSEQ multiplex PCR; TCRdb keeps in-frame clones, though not all of them. The table records some 80,000 clones, about nine tenths of them present only once. This TCR came from an adult with an advanced solid tumor such as melanoma, head and neck, liver or kidney cancer. The sample here was CD4+ or CD8+ T cells sorted from blood, taken in a trial of the OX40 agonist ivuxolimab.

This chain's CDR3 is CASSIGGPIPLYEQYF. CDR3 sequence (DNA): TGTGCCAGTAGTATAGGGGGACCGATACCGCTTTACGAGCAGTACTTC. The chain links TRBV19 to TRBJ2-7, with D perhaps being TRBD1 or TRBD2 (5 bases each). Trimming took off 1 base at V and 4 bases at J, with 17 bases between the two ends. CDR1 and CDR2 from the germline V gene are LNHDA and SQIVND (reference sequence). CDR3 length equals 16 residues.